This passage covers 2 T cell receptor beta chains from one sample sequenced in a study of T cells in Graves' hyperthyroidism and ophthalmopathy. The investigators amplified TCR beta CDR3 regions from RNA transcripts. HTBI primers were employed in a first-round RT-PCR of the TCR CDR3. TCRdb used MiXCR to reprocess the multiplex PCR reads, holding one entry per CDR3 protein. This sample has approximately 720,000 distinct CDR3 sequences, with 18% found just once. The sample consisted of blood. These receptors originate from a woman aged 50 to 60 with Graves' hyperthyroidism that later progressed to Graves' ophthalmopathy.

This clonotype came up many times. The chain couples TRBV27 to TRBJ2-1; 7 bases are shared with TRBD1. This CDR3 is built from 15 residues. V lost 5 bases to trimming and J lost 4 bases; unmatched junction nucleotides: 8. CDR1 and CDR2 from the germline V gene are MNHEY and SMNVEV (reference sequence). CDR3 protein: CASSPAGTEYNEQFF. As DNA, the CDR3 is TGTGCCAGCAGTCCCGCCGGGACAGAGTACAATGAGCAGTTCTTC.

As to this clonotype: A much larger clone lies a single base off, so this may be a read error. This chain connects TRBV20-1 to TRBJ1-2; D is undetermined. The V gene's germline CDR1 is DFQATT and CDR2 SNEGSKA (reference sequence). V lost 0 bases, J lost 4 bases, and 18 bases lay in between. The CDR3 totals 16 residues. The CDR3 reads CSARDQRSGDGYGYTF. CDR3 bases: TGCAGTGCTAGAGACCAGAGGAGCGGAGATGGCTATGGCTACACCTTC.